Each of the 12 T cell receptor beta chains below was sequenced from the same sample in a study of early T cells in non-severe SARS-CoV-2 infection. TCRdb analysed the 5' RACE reads with MiXCR anew, one entry per CDR3 protein. This table has roughly 25,000 distinct CDR3 sequences, less than 6.5% appearing once. Sequenced: whole blood. These receptors were taken from an adult who was a healthcare worker with PCR-confirmed SARS-CoV-2 infection or an uninfected control (not recorded which).

This clonotype was observed once. This chain uses TRBV12-3 or TRBV12-4 with TRBJ1-1; 9 bases line up with TRBD1. Unmatched junction bases numbered 10, after V lost 2 bases and J lost 0 bases. The CDR3 loop spans 18 amino acids. This CDR3 is CASSLYSGTGLMNTEAFF. In nucleotides, the CDR3 is TGTGCCAGCAGTTTATATTCCGGGACAGGGCTCATGAACACTGAAGCTTTCTTT.

This clonotype has a count of ten or more. This chain uses TRBV5-1 with TRBJ2-2; no reliable D call. Germline V lookup: CDR1 SGHRS, CDR2 YFSETQ. The CDR3 loop spans 16 amino acids. The ends were cut back, 1 base at V and 5 bases at J, with 15 bases in the middle. CDR3: CASSLSPSTITGELFF. The DNA for the CDR3 is TGCGCCAGCAGCTTGAGCCCCTCCACAATTACCGGGGAGCTGTTTTTT.

The chain joins TRBV3-1 to TRBJ1-6; no clear D gene. Deletions cut 0 bases from V and 5 bases from J, with 8 bases between. In germline, CDR1 is LGHDT, CDR2 YNNKEL (reference sequence). The CDR3 spans 15 residues. CDR3 bases: TGTGCCAGCAGCCAAGATGTTGTGGATAATTCACCCCTCCACTTT. Its protein product is CASSQDVVDNSPLHF. The complete variable domain, with remaining parts taken from reference TRBV3-1 and TRBJ1-6, reads DTAVSQTPKYLVTQMGNDKSIKCEQNLGHDTMYWYKQDSKKFLKIMFSYNNKELIINETVPNRFSPKSPDKAHLNLHINSLELGDSAVYFCASSQDVVDNSPLHFGNGTRLTVT.

This clonotype showed up many times. V is TRBV6-2 or TRBV6-3 and J is TRBJ2-2; 7 bases fit TRBD2. This CDR3 contains 12 residues. Looked up from germline, CDR1 is MNHEY and CDR2 is SVGEGT. The V and J ends lost 8 bases and 4 bases, in that order; junction bases with no gene match: 1. In DNA, the CDR3 is TGTGCCAGCCAGCGGGGCACCGGGGAGCTGTTTTTT. Translating it yields CASQRGTGELFF.

At least ten counts were recorded for this clonotype. The gene calls are TRBV19 and TRBJ2-1, with D perhaps assigned TRBD1 or TRBD2 (5 bases each). Between the trimmed V and J ends, which lost 5 bases and 2 bases, there was a span of 13 bases. The CDR3 runs 15 residues. Germline V gene data show CDR1 as LNHDA and CDR2 as SQIVND (reference sequence). The CDR3 spells CASSLSGTTYNEQFF. In DNA, the CDR3 is TGTGCCAGTAGTTTATCCGGGACGACCTACAATGAGCAGTTCTTC.

The sample holds many counts of this clonotype. The CDR3 loop is CASSQDLTSRYTF. CDR3 in DNA: TGTGCCAGCAGCCAAGATCTGACCTCTCGCTACACCTTC. The V and J genes are TRBV3-1 and TRBJ1-2; D gene ambiguous. Trimming removed 0 bases at V and 9 bases at J, with 11 bases between. There are 13 residues in the CDR3. The germline V gene encodes CDR1 LGHDT and CDR2 YNNKEL (reference sequence). The entire variable domain, with the rest obtained from reference TRBV3-1 and TRBJ1-2, is as follows: DTAVSQTPKYLVTQMGNDKSIKCEQNLGHDTMYWYKQDSKKFLKIMFSYNNKELIINETVPNRFSPKSPDKAHLNLHINSLELGDSAVYFCASSQDLTSRYTFGSGTRLTVV.

This clonotype was counted ten times or more. V and J are TRBV20-1 and TRBJ1-4; D remains unclear. CDR3 length: 15 residues. Germline V gene data show CDR1 as DFQATT and CDR2 as SNEGSKA (reference sequence). The V end was cut by 0 bases, the J end by 3 bases, with 11 bases between. The CDR3 reads CSAREERRANEKLFF. The CDR3 nucleotides are TGCAGTGCTAGAGAGGAACGGCGGGCTAATGAAAAACTGTTTTTT.

J is TRBJ2-3 and V is TRBV9; 13 bases line up with TRBD2. Germline CDR1 reads SGDLS; CDR2 reads YYNGEE. V was clipped by 2 bases and J by 0 bases; unmatched bases: 9. There are 19 residues in the CDR3. CDR3 protein: CASSVGLAGAKSSTDTQYF. DNA for the CDR3: TGTGCCAGCAGCGTCGGACTAGCGGGGGCGAAATCTAGCACAGATACGCAGTATTTT.

The table lists this clonotype with many counts. The chain recombines TRBV7-9 with TRBJ1-5, with D maybe TRBD1 (6 bases). The V end was cut by 1 base, the J end by 7 bases, with 8 bases between. The germline V gene has CDR1 SEHNR and CDR2 FQNEAQ (reference sequence). CDR3 length: 13 amino acids. The CDR3 loop reads CASSLGQGQPQHF. The CDR3 DNA follows: TGTGCCAGCAGCTTAGGGCAGGGGCAGCCCCAGCATTTT. The full variable domain, rest sourced from reference TRBV7-9 and TRBJ1-5, is DTGVSQNPRHKITKRGQNVTFRCDPISEHNRLYWYRQTLGQGPEFLTYFQNEAQLEKSRLLSDRFSAERPKGSFSTLEIQRTEQGDSAMYLCASSLGQGQPQHFGDGTRLSIL.

In its sample, this clonotype was seen many times. The V and J genes are TRBV7-9 and TRBJ1-3; D gene unclear. The CDR3 has 14 residues. From germline, CDR1 is SEHNR and CDR2 FQNEAQ (reference sequence). V shed 3 bases and J shed 3 bases, with 9 bases lying between them. CDR3 loop: CASSFVLGGNTIYF. In nucleotides, the CDR3 is TGTGCCAGCAGCTTTGTTCTAGGTGGAAACACCATATATTTT.

This clonotype was seen more than once but under ten times. The chain carries TRBV7-2 and TRBJ2-2; tentatively, D is TRBD2 (6 bases). Per germline, CDR1 SGHTA and CDR2 FQGNSA. V was shortened by 5 bases and J by 2 bases, with 9 bases between the two germline ends. CDR3 length equals 14 residues. CDR3 nucleotide sequence: TGTGCCAGCAGCACGACTAGAAACACCGGGGAGCTGTTTTTT. Protein: CASSTTRNTGELFF.

There are many counts of this clonotype. The chain carries TRBV10-3 and TRBJ2-3; D is unclear. V was trimmed by 4 bases and J by 0 bases, leaving 11 bases between them. Germline-derived CDR1 and CDR2 are ENHRY and SYGVKD. The CDR3 totals 15 residues. The CDR3 loop is CAISVLPSSTDTQYF. CDR3 coding DNA: TGTGCCATCAGTGTGCTCCCATCAAGCACAGATACGCAGTATTTT.